These 9 T cell receptor beta chains share one sample of origin, sequenced in a study of post-analysis software for immune sequencing data. Study results and limitations: In patients, TRBV5-6, TRBV5-1 and TRBV20-1 belonged to five TRBV segments found more frequently than in controls.

Unique molecular identifiers were carried by the TCR beta cDNA libraries. TCRdb re-derived calls from the PCR reads in MiXCR, one entry per CDR3 protein. The sample has roughly 400,000 distinct CDR3 sequences, roughly 38% seen once. No cognate antigen is known for these TCRs. Sequencing used blood. The source of these receptors is a girl aged 2 to 10 with multiple sclerosis.

The rearrangement links TRBV12-3 or TRBV12-4 to TRBJ1-2, with D perhaps matching TRBD1 (6 bases). V lost 6 bases and J lost 1, with 15 bases in between. The CDR3 is made up of 15 amino acids. CDR3 bases: TGTGCCAGCAGCCGTGGACAGACTGTTAACTATGGCTACACCTTC. It specifies CASSRGQTVNYGYTF.

The V call is TRBV7-2, the J call TRBJ1-1, with a weak D call TRBD1 (6 bases). V dropped 5 bases and J dropped 5 bases, with 12 bases sitting between them. This CDR3 is built from 13 residues. Germline CDR1 SGHTA, CDR2 FQGNSA. The CDR3 is CASSQRQGTEAFF. The CDR3 DNA reads TGTGCCAGCAGCCAAAGGCAGGGGACTGAAGCTTTCTTT.

The chain is built from TRBV28 and TRBJ2-7, with 12 bases lining up with TRBD2. J was trimmed by 1 base and V by 7 bases; bases with no gene match: 5. There are 15 residues in the CDR3. Germline CDR1 and CDR2: MDHEN and SYDVKM. The CDR3 DNA follows: TGTGCCAGCACCCTAGCGGGGGGGAAGTCCTACGAGCAGTACTTC. This translates into CASTLAGGKSYEQYF.

This clonotype was counted once. This chain links TRBV7-2 with TRBJ2-1; 8 positions match TRBD2. Germline loops: CDR1 SGHTA, CDR2 FQGNSA. There are 13 residues in the CDR3. The V gene end was trimmed by 6 bases and the J gene end by 10 bases; junction bases not matched to a gene: 8. The CDR3 DNA follows: TGTGCCAGCAGTGGACTAGCAGGTCACGAGCAGTTCTTC. Protein product: CASSGLAGHEQFF.

The chain is built from TRBV7-9 and TRBJ2-3, with D uncertain. V shed 5 bases and J shed 5 bases, with 8 bases lying between them. Per germline, CDR1 SEHNR and CDR2 FQNEAQ (reference sequence). The CDR3 is made up of 12 amino acids. CDR3 in DNA: TGTGCCAGCAGCCACACGAGAGATACGCAGTATTTT. Amino acids: CASSHTRDTQYF.

This clonotype was observed many times. The rearrangement uses TRBV12-3 or TRBV12-4 and TRBJ2-7, with D tentatively TRBD1 (5 bases). The length of the CDR3 is 13 residues. V shed 6 bases and J shed 1 base, with 10 bases lying between them. In DNA form, the CDR3 reads TGTGCCAGCAGGACCAGGGAATCCTACGAGCAGTACTTC. It translates to CASRTRESYEQYF.

This clonotype was seen ten or more times. V gene TRBV4-2 combines with J gene TRBJ2-1, with a weak D call TRBD1 (5 bases). The CDR3 has 14 residues. The V gene's germline CDR1 is LGHNA and CDR2 YNFKEQ. V lost 5 bases and J lost 4, with 12 bases in between. The CDR3 DNA reads TGTGCCAGCAGCGGGGCGGAACCTTACAATGAGCAGTTCTTC. Translation gives CASSGAEPYNEQFF.

This clonotype came up many times. CDR3 nucleotides: TGTGCCAGCAGCTTATCGATAGCTAGCGGTGGGGCCTACGAGCAGTACTTC. Protein: CASSLSIASGGAYEQYF. V and J are TRBV7-2 and TRBJ2-7, with 7 bases matching TRBD2. The V gene end was trimmed by 2 bases and the J gene end by 2 bases; junction bases not matched to a gene: 12. Germline values: CDR1 SGHTA, CDR2 FQGNSA. This CDR3 is built from 17 residues.

V gene TRBV3-1 combines with J gene TRBJ2-5; 7 bases agree with TRBD1. Germline CDR1 LGHDT, CDR2 YNNKEL (reference sequence). The ends lost 5 bases at V and 4 bases at J; junction bases unmatched: 10. This CDR3 is 15 amino acids long. CDR3 sequence: CASSYPQGMSETQYF. CDR3 DNA sequence: TGTGCCAGCAGCTATCCACAGGGGATGTCAGAGACCCAGTACTTC.